This T cell receptor beta chain is from a study of Graves' ophthalmopathy and Graves' hyperthyroidism. Investigators amplified TCR beta CDR3 regions from RNA transcripts. First-round RT-PCR relied on HTBI primers, and a second-round multiplex PCR came next. MiXCR, run by TCRdb on the multiplex PCR reads, gives a single entry per CDR3 protein. The sample consists of around 1,000,000 distinct CDR3 sequences, around a third of them appearing once. This CDR3 contains 13 residues. Germline V gene lookup returns CDR1 ENHRY and CDR2 SYGVKD. V was clipped by 10 bases and J by 6 bases, with 18 bases between them. This clonotype was observed a few times.

Sequenced: peripheral blood or thyroid tissue (not recorded which). The TCR sequence derives from an adult man with Graves' hyperthyroidism. The genes are TRBV10-3 and TRBJ1-1, with a weak D call TRBD1 (6 bases). The CDR3 protein is CASSYTGWAEAFF. The CDR3 DNA sequence: TGTGCCAGTAGTTACACAGGGTGGGCTGAAGCTTTCTTT.